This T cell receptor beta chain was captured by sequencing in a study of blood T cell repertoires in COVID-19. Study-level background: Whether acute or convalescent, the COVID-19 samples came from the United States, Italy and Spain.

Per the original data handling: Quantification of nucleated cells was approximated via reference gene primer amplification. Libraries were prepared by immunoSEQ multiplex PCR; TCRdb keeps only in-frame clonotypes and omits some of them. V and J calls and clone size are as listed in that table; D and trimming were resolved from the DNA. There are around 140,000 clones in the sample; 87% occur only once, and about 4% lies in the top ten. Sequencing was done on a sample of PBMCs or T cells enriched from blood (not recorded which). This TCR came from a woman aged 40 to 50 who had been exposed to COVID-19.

CDR3 bases: TGCGCCAGCAGCCGCGACAGGGAAACAGATACGCAGTATTTT. Protein: CASSRDRETDTQYF. The V and J genes are TRBV5-1 and TRBJ2-3; the match to TRBD1 covers 7 bases. Germline V gene data show CDR1 as SGHRS and CDR2 as YFSETQ. After removal of 4 bases from V and 3 bases from J, the junction contained 5 bases not matched to a gene. The CDR3 consists of 14 residues.